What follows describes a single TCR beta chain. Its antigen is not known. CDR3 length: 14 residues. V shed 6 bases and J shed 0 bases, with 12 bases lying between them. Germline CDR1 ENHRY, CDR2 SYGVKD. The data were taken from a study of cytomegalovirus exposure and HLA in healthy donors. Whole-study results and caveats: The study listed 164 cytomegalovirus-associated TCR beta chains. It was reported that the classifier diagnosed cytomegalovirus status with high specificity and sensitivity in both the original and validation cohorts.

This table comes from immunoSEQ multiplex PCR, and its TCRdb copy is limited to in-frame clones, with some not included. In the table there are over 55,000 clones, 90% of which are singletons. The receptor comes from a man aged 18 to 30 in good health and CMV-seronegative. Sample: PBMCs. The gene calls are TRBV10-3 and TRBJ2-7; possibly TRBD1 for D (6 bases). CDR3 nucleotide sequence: TGTGCCATCAGCGACACAGGGAGCTCCTACGAGCAGTACTTC. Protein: CAISDTGSSYEQYF.